The 27 T cell receptor beta chains listed next were all sequenced from one sample in a study of blood T cell repertoires in COVID-19. The method was immunoSEQ multiplex PCR; TCRdb's version includes in-frame clones alone and lacks a portion of them. The table lists 240,000 or so clones, roughly four fifths of them singletons. Input material: peripheral blood. These receptors were collected from a woman in her fifties or sixties with active or convalescent COVID-19.

The chain employs TRBV5-6 and TRBJ2-3; 7 nucleotides agree with TRBD2. Looked up from germline, CDR1 is SGHDT and CDR2 is YYEEEE. The CDR3 is 16 amino acids. Trimming at V came to 1 base and at J to 1 base, leaving 6 bases not matched to a gene. In nucleotides, the CDR3 is TGTGCCAGCAGCTTGACCACTAGCGTAGGCACAGATACGCAGTATTTT. As protein: CASSLTTSVGTDTQYF. Based on the CDR3 plus reference TRBV5-6 and TRBJ2-3, the full variable domain is DAGVTQSPTHLIKTRGQQVTLRCSPKSGHDTVSWYQQALGQGPQFIFQYYEEEERQRGNFPDRFSGHQFPNYSSELNVNALLLGDSALYLCASSLTTSVGTDTQYFGPGTRLTVL.

This chain links TRBV19 with TRBJ2-1, with D perhaps matching TRBD2 (5 bases). The V gene's germline CDR1 is LNHDA and CDR2 SQIVND (reference sequence). This CDR3 region has 16 residues. The V end lost 7 bases, the J end lost 6 bases, and 22 bases lay between the germline ends. CDR3 in DNA: TGTGCCAGTACCCCGCGGGCCCCCCAACTGGCCAATGAGCAGTTCTTC. Protein sequence: CASTPRAPQLANEQFF.

The rearrangement uses TRBV5-1 and TRBJ1-1, with 7 bases that match TRBD1. V was clipped by 4 bases and J by 3 bases; unmatched bases: 9. Germline V gene sequence: CDR1 SGHRS, CDR2 YFSETQ. This CDR3 contains 15 residues. As DNA, the CDR3 is TGCGCCAGCAGCCCCAGGGAGACAGGGCACACTGAAGCTTTCTTT. Translating gives CASSPRETGHTEAFF. Full variable domain (outside the CDR3, taken from reference TRBV5-1 and TRBJ1-1): KAGVTQTPRYLIKTRGQQVTLSCSPISGHRSVSWYQQTPGQGLQFLFEYFSETQRNKGNFPGRFSGRQFSNSRSEMNVSTLELGDSALYLCASSPRETGHTEAFFGQGTRLTVV.

V and J are TRBV9 and TRBJ1-2, with 7 nucleotides matching TRBD1. Germline CDR1 and CDR2: SGDLS and YYNGEE. CDR3 length: 14 residues. J gave up 6 bases and V 5 bases, and 10 bases lay outside the gene matches. CDR3 bases: TGTGCCAGCAGTCCTCGACAGGGAGTACATGGCTACACCTTC. The encoded protein is CASSPRQGVHGYTF.

V and J are TRBV27 and TRBJ2-7; D gene unclear. The germline V gene encodes CDR1 MNHEY and CDR2 SMNVEV (reference sequence). The germline V and J ends were trimmed by 6 bases and 3 bases, with 15 bases remaining between them. The CDR3 is 14 residues long. In DNA form, the CDR3 reads TGTGCCAGCAGCCTTACCGACACGTACTACGAGCAGTACTTC. Protein sequence: CASSLTDTYYEQYF.

This rearrangement joins TRBV7-3 to TRBJ2-1; perhaps TRBD2 as D (6 bases). CDR3 size: 15 residues. CDR1 and CDR2 from the germline V gene are SGHTA and FQGTGA. The V and J ends lost 5 bases and 4 bases respectively, with 15 bases between them. The DNA for the CDR3 is TGTGCCAGCAGCCCCCGTGGGGGGTCTTACAATGAGCAGTTCTTC. Translating it yields CASSPRGGSYNEQFF.

This clone appeared once. The chain links TRBV25-1 to TRBJ1-6; D uncertain. The CDR3 length is 14 residues. Between the trimmed V and J ends, which lost 4 bases and 10 bases, there was a span of 14 bases. Germline CDR1 reads MGHDK; CDR2 reads SYGVNS. CDR3 DNA: TGTGCCAGCAGTGGGGCTGGGCGCTACTCACCCCTCCACTTT. Amino acids: CASSGAGRYSPLHF.

V is TRBV11-2 and J is TRBJ2-7; TRBD1 matches at 8 bases. Germline V gives CDR1 SGHAT, CDR2 FQNNGV. This CDR3 spans 14 amino acids. V lost 7 bases and J lost 0; bases outside the gene matches: 5. CDR3: CASNQGANSYEQYF. The CDR3 DNA reads as TGTGCCAGCAACCAGGGGGCGAACTCCTACGAGCAGTACTTC.

This clone was seen a handful of times. This chain links TRBV11-2 with TRBJ2-7; D is undetermined. This CDR3 spans 11 amino acids. From germline, CDR1 is SGHAT and CDR2 FQNNGV. V was pared by 5 bases and J by 2 bases, with 4 bases between. In DNA, the CDR3 is TGTGCCAGCAGCCCAGCCTACGAGCAGTACTTC. Amino acid sequence: CASSPAYEQYF.

The gene calls are TRBV7-9 and TRBJ1-2; tentative D call: TRBD1 (5 bases). Germline V gene sequence: CDR1 SEHNR, CDR2 FQNEAQ (reference sequence). This CDR3 is built from 14 residues. The V end was cut by 6 bases, the J end by 1 base, with 12 bases between. The CDR3 nucleotides read TGTGCCAGCAGTCCAGGGTCTTTTAACTATGGCTACACCTTC. Amino acids: CASSPGSFNYGYTF. Full variable domain (missing parts from reference TRBV7-9 and TRBJ1-2): DTGVSQNPRHKITKRGQNVTFRCDPISEHNRLYWYRQTLGQGPEFLTYFQNEAQLEKSRLLSDRFSAERPKGSFSTLEIQRTEQGDSAMYLCASSPGSFNYGYTFGSGTRLTVV.

Only a few counts were recorded for this clone. This chain uses TRBV3-1 (or the pseudogene TRBV3-2) with TRBJ1-3, with D hard to call. The CDR3 consists of 14 residues. Germline V gene sequence: CDR1 LGHDT, CDR2 YNNKEL (reference sequence). Trimming pared 7 bases from V and 0 bases from J, leaving 10 bases between. The chain's CDR3 is CASKNGNSGNTIYF. The CDR3 nucleotides read TGTGCCAGCAAGAACGGGAACTCTGGAAACACCATATATTTT.

V gene TRBV6-5 combines with J gene TRBJ2-3, with TRBD1 as a possible D gene (5 bases). V lost 0 bases and J lost 7, with 17 bases in between. This CDR3 comprises 16 residues. CDR1 is MNHEY and CDR2 is SVGAGI in the germline V gene. The CDR3 loop is CASSYSPGITPHTQYF. Written as DNA, the CDR3 is TGTGCCAGCAGTTACTCGCCAGGGATAACCCCCCATACGCAGTATTTT.

The chain is built from TRBV12-3 or TRBV12-4 and TRBJ2-7; tentatively, D is TRBD1 (5 bases). The CDR3 sequence is 13 residues long. V was shortened by 2 bases and J by 3 bases, with 8 bases between the two germline ends. The CDR3 DNA follows: TGTGCCAGCAGTTTAAAGACAGACTACGAGCAGTACTTC. Encoded protein: CASSLKTDYEQYF.

A few counts support this clone. The chain combines TRBV6-5 with TRBJ1-4; 9 bases fit TRBD1. J lost 8 bases, V lost 8 bases, and 6 bases had no gene match. This CDR3 is 13 amino acids long. Germline V lookup: CDR1 MNHEY, CDR2 SVGAGI. DNA for the CDR3: TGTGCCAGCGGGGACAGGGCTGGAGAAAAACTGTTTTTT. It codes for CASGDRAGEKLFF.

The chain uses TRBV5-1 and TRBJ1-2; TRBD1 is a possible D gene (6 bases). CDR1 SGHRS and CDR2 YFSETQ come from the germline V gene. Between the trimmed V and J ends, which lost 6 bases and 7 bases, there was a span of 22 bases. This CDR3 is 15 amino acids long. The CDR3 DNA sequence: TGCGCCAGCACCCTGATAGCCGGGAAGGGGGTTGGCTACACCTTC. Translation gives CASTLIAGKGVGYTF.

V usage is TRBV24-1 and J usage is TRBJ2-2, with D maybe TRBD1 (5 bases). Trimming removed 4 bases at V and 6 bases at J, with 14 bases between. Looked up from germline, CDR1 is KGHDR and CDR2 is SFDVKD. The CDR3 loop spans 15 amino acids. The CDR3 bases are TGTGCCACCAGTGACCCCAGGGTACTGGCCGGGGAGCTGTTTTTT. Protein product: CATSDPRVLAGELFF.

The chain couples TRBV6-1 to TRBJ2-3; 9 bases are a match to TRBD1. The CDR3 has 15 residues. Germline loops: CDR1 MNHNS, CDR2 SASEGT. The trim removed 3 bases at V and 3 bases at J, leaving 4 bases unmatched. The CDR3 bases are TGTGCCAGCAGTGAGTCGACAGGGGGAACAGATACGCAGTATTTT. Translated: CASSESTGGTDTQYF.

The chain links TRBV6-2 or TRBV6-3 to TRBJ1-4, with D possibly being TRBD1 (5 bases). Germline values: CDR1 MNHEY, CDR2 SVGEGT. This CDR3 region has 15 residues. V gave up 4 bases and J gave up 8 bases, with 17 bases separating them. For the CDR3, the DNA is TGTGCCAGCAGTTGGATCGGGAGGGACGGAGAAAAACTGTTTTTT. Translating it yields CASSWIGRDGEKLFF.

The J gene is TRBJ1-2, the V gene TRBV7-2, with 7 bases identical to TRBD1. This CDR3 has 16 amino acids. The junction had 12 bases not matched to a gene; V was cut back by 0 bases and J by 8 bases. Germline CDR1 SGHTA, CDR2 FQGNSA. The CDR3 sequence is CASSLAGRQGRWGYTF. The CDR3 DNA sequence: TGTGCCAGCAGCTTAGCCGGCCGACAGGGACGATGGGGCTACACCTTC.

The rearrangement links TRBV11-2 to TRBJ2-1; possible D gene TRBD1, 6 bases. V lost 5 bases to trimming and J lost 2 bases, with 13 bases between them. The CDR3 is 15 amino acids. Looked up from germline, CDR1 is SGHAT and CDR2 is FQNNGV. The CDR3 DNA reads as TGTGCCAGCAGCCACACAGGGTCCCCCTACAATGAGCAGTTCTTC. This gives the protein CASSHTGSPYNEQFF. Filled out from reference TRBV11-2 and TRBJ2-1, the complete variable domain reads EAGVAQSPRYKIIEKRQSVAFWCNPISGHATLYWYQQILGQGPKLLIQFQNNGVVDDSQLPKDRFSAERLKGVDSTLKIQPAKLEDSAVYLCASSHTGSPYNEQFFGPGTRLTVL.

The chain carries TRBV5-5 and TRBJ1-2; 9 bases agree with TRBD1. In germline, CDR1 is SGHKS, CDR2 YYEKEE (reference sequence). This CDR3 has 14 amino acids. With V trimmed by 4 bases and J by 2 bases, 3 bases remained unmatched. The CDR3 bases are TGTGCCAGCAGCCCTGGACAGGGGAACTATGGCTACACCTTC. It is translated as CASSPGQGNYGYTF.

The genes are TRBV5-1 and TRBJ1-1; D perhaps matches TRBD1 (5 bases). Per germline, CDR1 SGHRS and CDR2 YFSETQ. V lost 4 bases, J lost 6 bases, and 19 bases lay in between. The CDR3 length is 15 residues. CDR3 coding DNA: TGCGCCAGCAGCCCTTCAGGAGGGGAGTCGGCTGAAGCTTTCTTT. Translating gives CASSPSGGESAEAFF.

The chain couples TRBV10-3 to TRBJ1-3, with D maybe TRBD1 (5 bases). V was clipped by 3 bases and J by 0 bases, with 18 bases between them. The CDR3 runs to 18 residues. CDR1 is ENHRY and CDR2 is SYGVKD in the germline V gene. The CDR3 protein is CAISERGTRSYSGNTIYF. The CDR3 DNA reads TGTGCCATCAGTGAACGGGGGACCCGATCCTACTCTGGAAACACCATATATTTT.

The V and J genes are TRBV9 and TRBJ2-7; 8 bases align to TRBD2. The V and J ends lost 4 bases and 5 bases, in that order; junction bases with no gene match: 11. The germline V gene has CDR1 SGDLS and CDR2 YYNGEE. The CDR3 spans 15 residues. Here the CDR3 DNA reads TGTGCCAGCAGCAGCTGGACTAGCAGTGGGGACGAGCAGTACTTC. The encoded protein is CASSSWTSSGDEQYF.

V is TRBV18 and J is TRBJ2-1; TRBD2 is a possible D gene (7 bases). Germline CDR1 and CDR2: KGHSH and LQKENI. The V end was cut by 6 bases, the J end by 7 bases, with 16 bases between. There are 14 residues in the CDR3. The CDR3 coding sequence is TGTGCCAGCTCCCTCGCCAGGGGAGGGAATGAGCAGTTCTTC. Translating it yields CASSLARGGNEQFF.

This sequence joins TRBV27 and TRBJ2-7; 7 bases align to TRBD1. CDR1 and CDR2 (germline): MNHEY, SMNVEV (reference sequence). This CDR3 is 15 amino acids long. V shed 6 bases and J 9 bases; nucleotides not matched to a gene: 17. The CDR3 loop is CASSNFHRQGGVQYF. The CDR3, as DNA: TGTGCCAGCAGCAATTTCCACCGACAGGGCGGCGTGCAGTACTTC.

The chain combines TRBV10-3 with TRBJ1-5; 8 bases are a match to TRBD1. CDR3 size: 14 residues. Losses at the gene ends were 0 bases for V and 7 bases for J; bases not matched to a gene: 2. In germline, CDR1 is ENHRY, CDR2 SYGVKD. The CDR3 loop is CAISESQGEQPQHF. The CDR3 DNA follows: TGTGCCATCAGTGAGTCACAGGGGGAGCAGCCCCAGCATTTT.